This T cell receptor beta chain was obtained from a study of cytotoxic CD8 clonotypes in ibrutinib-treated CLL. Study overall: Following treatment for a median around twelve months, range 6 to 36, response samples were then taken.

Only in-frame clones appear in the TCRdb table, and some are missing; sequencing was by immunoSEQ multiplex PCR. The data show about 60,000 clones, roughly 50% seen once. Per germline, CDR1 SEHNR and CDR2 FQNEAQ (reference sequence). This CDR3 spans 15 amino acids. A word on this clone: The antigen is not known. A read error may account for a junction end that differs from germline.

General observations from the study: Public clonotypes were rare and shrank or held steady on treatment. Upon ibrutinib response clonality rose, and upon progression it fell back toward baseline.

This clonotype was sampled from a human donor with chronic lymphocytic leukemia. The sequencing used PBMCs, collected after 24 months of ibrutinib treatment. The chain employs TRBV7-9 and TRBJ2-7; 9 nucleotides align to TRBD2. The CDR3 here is CASSVAGVPSYEQYF. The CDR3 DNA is TGTGCCAGCAGCGTAGCGGGAGTTCCCTCCTACGAGCAGTACTTC.